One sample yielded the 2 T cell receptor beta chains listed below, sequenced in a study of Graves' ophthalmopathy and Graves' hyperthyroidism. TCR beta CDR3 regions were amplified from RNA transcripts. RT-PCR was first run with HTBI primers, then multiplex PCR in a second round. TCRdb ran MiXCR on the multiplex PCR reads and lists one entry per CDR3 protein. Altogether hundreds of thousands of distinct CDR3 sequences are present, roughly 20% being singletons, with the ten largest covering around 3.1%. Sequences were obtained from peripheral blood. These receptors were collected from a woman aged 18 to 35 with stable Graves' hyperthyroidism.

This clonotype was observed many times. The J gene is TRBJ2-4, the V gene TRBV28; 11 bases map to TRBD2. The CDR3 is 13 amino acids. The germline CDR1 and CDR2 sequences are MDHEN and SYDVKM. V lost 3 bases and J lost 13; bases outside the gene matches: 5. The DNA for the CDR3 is TGTGCCAGCAGTTTTACTAGCGGGGGAACACAGTACTTC. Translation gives CASSFTSGGTQYF.

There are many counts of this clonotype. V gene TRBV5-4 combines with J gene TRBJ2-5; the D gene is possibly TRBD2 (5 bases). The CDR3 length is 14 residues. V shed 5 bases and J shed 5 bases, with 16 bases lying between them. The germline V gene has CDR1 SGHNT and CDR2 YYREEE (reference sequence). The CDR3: CASRGPNGKETQYF. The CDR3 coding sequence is TGTGCCAGCAGGGGCCCTAACGGGAAGGAGACCCAGTACTTC. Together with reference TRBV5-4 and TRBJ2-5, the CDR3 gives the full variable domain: ETGVTQSPTHLIKTRGQQVTLRCSSQSGHNTVSWYQQALGQGPQFIFQYYREEENGRGNFPPRFSGLQFPNYSSELNVNALELDDSALYLCASRGPNGKETQYFGPGTRLLVL.